The source of this TCR beta chain is a study of cytomegalovirus exposure and HLA in healthy donors. Study findings and constraints: It was 150 to 200 TCR beta chains that were listed as cytomegalovirus-associated.

The CDR3 totals 13 residues. The junction had 4 bases not matched to a gene; V was cut back by 5 bases and J by 7 bases. From germline, CDR1 is SEHNR and CDR2 FQNEAQ (reference sequence). Comment on this clone: Its antigen is still unknown.

The PCR made use of 60 Vbeta and 13 Jbeta primers. Method: immunoSEQ multiplex PCR; TCRdb's copy keeps in-frame clones and lacks some. Here the sample spans more than 80,000 clones, around 74% being singletons. This receptor was obtained from a woman aged 70 to 79 in good health and CMV-seropositive. The chain uses TRBV7-9 and TRBJ1-5; 8 positions agree with TRBD1. The sequenced material came from PBMCs. The CDR3 sequence is CASSGQGNQPQHF. The DNA for the CDR3 is TGTGCCAGCAGCGGACAGGGAAACCAGCCCCAGCATTTT.